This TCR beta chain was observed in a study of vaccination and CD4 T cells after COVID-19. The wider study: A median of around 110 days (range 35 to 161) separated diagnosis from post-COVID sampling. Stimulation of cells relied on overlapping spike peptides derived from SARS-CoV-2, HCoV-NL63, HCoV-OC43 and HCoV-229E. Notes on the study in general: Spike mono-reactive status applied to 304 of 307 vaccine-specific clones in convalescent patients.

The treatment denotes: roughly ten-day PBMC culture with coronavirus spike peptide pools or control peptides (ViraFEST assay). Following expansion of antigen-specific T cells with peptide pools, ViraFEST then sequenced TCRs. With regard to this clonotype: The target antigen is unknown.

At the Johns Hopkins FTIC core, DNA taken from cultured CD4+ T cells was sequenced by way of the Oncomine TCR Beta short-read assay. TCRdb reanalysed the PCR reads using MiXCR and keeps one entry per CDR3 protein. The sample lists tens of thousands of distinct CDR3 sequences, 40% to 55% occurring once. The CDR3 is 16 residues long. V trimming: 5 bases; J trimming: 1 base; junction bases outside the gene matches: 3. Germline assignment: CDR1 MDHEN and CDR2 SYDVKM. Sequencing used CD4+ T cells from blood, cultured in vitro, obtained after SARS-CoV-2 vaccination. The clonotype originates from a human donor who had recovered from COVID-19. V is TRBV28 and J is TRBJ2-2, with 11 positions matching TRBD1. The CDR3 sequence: CASSRGTGGNTGELFF. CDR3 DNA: TGTGCCAGCAGTCGCGGGACAGGGGGGAACACCGGGGAGCTGTTTTTT.